This TCR beta chain was documented in a study of long-term antiretroviral therapy in people with HIV (dated by TCRdb to between 2021 and 2023). In terms of the full investigation: The earliest samples were collected approximately a decade before the 2015 WHO recommendation for immediate ART, a period when ART was typically delayed until CD4 counts fell. A retrospective serial study tested whether ART initiation and durable HIV suppression were associated with changes in peripheral blood TRB repertoire composition and diversity. A total of roughly 200 cryopreserved PBMC samples came from 30 or so adults with confirmed HIV infection and were collected serially over a mean of roughly six years (range 1-12). Of the 25 to 30 participants with HIV, ten to eleven were female. Test extractions of a monoclonal T-cell line alongside 33 polyclonal samples showed no cross-contamination during QIAcube processing. Paper-wide results and their limitations: Because pre-ART samples had limited cell numbers, profiling was done on unsorted PBMC rather than on sorted CD4+ and CD8+ T cells. Inferences about post-ART repertoire changes were limited because no data were available on ART adherence, viral resistance or therapy changes. Samples dated from 2004 to 2017, and the ART regimens used may be less effective than current ones. At every time point, the repertoire was dominated by expanded TRB clones first identified before ART initiation, although this dominance fluctuated and, in many PLHIV, declined after ART. Limited PBMC availability meant only the TCR beta chain was sequenced, without alpha chain pairing. Compared with controls, HIV repertoires had narrower CDR3 length ranges, and the network structure pointed to an antigen-experienced repertoire that shifted only slightly toward naive after ART. Starting ART was linked to a significant rise in TRB diversity, yet even after long-term ART the diversity remained significantly lower than in transplant donor controls.

Trimming costs V 0 bases and J 3 bases, and their ends lie 6 bases apart. Via the germline V gene (reference sequence), CDR1 is MNHNY and CDR2 SVGAGI. Measured from the cysteine to the phenylalanine, the CDR3 is 13 residues long. Only the CDR3 DNA stays, 39 bases, in frame from base 1. Inclusion was restricted to participants for whom at least one PBMC sample before ART initiation and at least two post-ART samples were available. Every participant with HIV received treatment in the United States of America. Before DNA extraction, cryopreserved samples of about 1-11 million PBMC were thawed and then washed. At the time of the earliest PBMC sample, participants with HIV were aged between roughly 20 and 54 years. PBMC samples were contributed by each participant from 1-4 timepoints before ART initiation and 2-8 timepoints after ART initiation, with a median of 7 samples. Serial HIV viral load, CD4+ T-cell count, ART history and demographic data were obtained for every participant. A Qiagen kit on a QIAcube was used to extract genomic DNA from unsorted PBMC, with samples processed in batches of 12.

Sequencing of the TRB variable region was done with the immunoSEQ hsTCRB v3.0 assay at survey level resolution. The target sequencing depth for TRB was 40,000-50,000 T-cell genomes per sample. TRB libraries were pooled and sequenced on an Illumina MiSeq using a v3 150-cycle kit. The original methods were these. Repertoire analysis was performed in R inside a reproducible Nextflow workflow that covered QC, data transformation and analysis. LymphoSeq2, an R package for exploring AIRR-Seq data, was used to implement the custom analyses. A few samples yielding fewer than 5000 total TRB sequences were excluded, leaving about 190 analyzed HIV repertoires. Among the approximately 200 retained HIV repertoires, around 60 were collected before ART initiation and approximately 130 were collected after ART initiation. Repertoires were downsampled to 5000 TRB nucleotide sequences, and summary statistics were averaged over 100 downsampling iterations. Only TRB sequences with CDR3 regions of at least seven amino acids were retained for analysis. Diversity was measured with a Shannon entropy-derived clonality score and the Gini coefficient. In the repertoire networks, any two of the top 5000 CDR3 amino acid sequences were linked whenever the two sequences differed by an edit distance of one. For TRB CDR3 amino acid sequences, antigen specificity groups and MHC restriction were predicted with GLIPH2. To flag known CMV, EBV, HIV or tissue antigen associations, CDR3 amino acid sequences were matched against VDJdb and McPAS-TCR. Pre-ART, post-ART and control groups were compared with Wilcoxon signed-rank tests and Holm-Bonferroni correction. Held by TCRdb, this immuneACCESS table contains in-frame sequences only and omits some clones. Under half of the omission traces to an unresolved V gene where checked; the cause of the rest is unknown. D and trimming were read from the DNA, whereas the V and J calls and clone size are those reported in that table. The sample table contains about 12,000 clones; only one count was recorded for around 77% of them. The ten largest clones capture roughly 12% of the sample.

Points on this clone: Its recognized antigen is unknown. No much larger clone is present one base from it, and per-base qualities are unavailable.

The V gene is TRBV6-6 and the J gene is TRBJ2-7; the D segment cannot be called with confidence. Sequencing was performed on unsorted PBMCs, taken 0.8 years before starting antiretroviral therapy. This clonotype was obtained from a woman aged 35 to 49 with HIV. The sequenced DNA is TGTGCCAGCAGTTACTCGTTGGACTACGAGCAGTACTTC. Translated, it gives CASSYSLDYEQYF.